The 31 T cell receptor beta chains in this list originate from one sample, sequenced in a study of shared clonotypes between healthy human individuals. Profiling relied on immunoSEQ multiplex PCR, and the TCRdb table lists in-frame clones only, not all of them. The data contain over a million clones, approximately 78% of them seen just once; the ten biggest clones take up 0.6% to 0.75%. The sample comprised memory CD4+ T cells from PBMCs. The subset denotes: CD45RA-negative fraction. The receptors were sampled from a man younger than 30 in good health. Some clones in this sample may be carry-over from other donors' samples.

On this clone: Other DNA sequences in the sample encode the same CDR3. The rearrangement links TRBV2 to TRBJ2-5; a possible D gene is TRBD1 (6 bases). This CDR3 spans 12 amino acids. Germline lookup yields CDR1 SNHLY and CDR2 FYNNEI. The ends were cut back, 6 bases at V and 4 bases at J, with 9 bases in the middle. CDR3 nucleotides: TGTGCCAGCAGCGAGGACAGAGAGACCCAGTACTTC. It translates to CASSEDRETQYF.

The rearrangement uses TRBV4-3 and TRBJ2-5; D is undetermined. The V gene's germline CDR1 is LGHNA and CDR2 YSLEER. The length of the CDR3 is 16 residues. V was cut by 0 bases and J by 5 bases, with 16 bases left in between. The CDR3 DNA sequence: TGCGCCAGCAGCCAAGATTATCGGGTTATAGGGGAGACCCAGTACTTC. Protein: CASSQDYRVIGETQYF.

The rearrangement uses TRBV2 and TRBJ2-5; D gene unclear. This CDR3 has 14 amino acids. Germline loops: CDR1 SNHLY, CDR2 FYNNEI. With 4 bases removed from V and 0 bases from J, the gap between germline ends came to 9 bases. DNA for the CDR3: TGTGCCAGCAGTGTTAATGGGTACCAAGAGACCCAGTACTTC. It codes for CASSVNGYQETQYF.

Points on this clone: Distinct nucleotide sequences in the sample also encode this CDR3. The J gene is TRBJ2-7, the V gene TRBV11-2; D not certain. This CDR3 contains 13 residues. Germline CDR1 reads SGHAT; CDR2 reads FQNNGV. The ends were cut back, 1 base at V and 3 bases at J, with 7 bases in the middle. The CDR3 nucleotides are TGTGCCAGCAGCTTAGTTGCACTCTACGAGCAGTACTTC. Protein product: CASSLVALYEQYF.

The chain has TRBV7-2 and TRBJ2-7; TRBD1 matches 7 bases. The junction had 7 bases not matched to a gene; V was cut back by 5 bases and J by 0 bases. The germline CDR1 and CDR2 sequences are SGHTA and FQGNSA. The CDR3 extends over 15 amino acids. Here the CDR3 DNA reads TGTGCCAGCAGCCCGACAGGGACGAGCTCCTACGAGCAGTACTTC. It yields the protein CASSPTGTSSYEQYF.

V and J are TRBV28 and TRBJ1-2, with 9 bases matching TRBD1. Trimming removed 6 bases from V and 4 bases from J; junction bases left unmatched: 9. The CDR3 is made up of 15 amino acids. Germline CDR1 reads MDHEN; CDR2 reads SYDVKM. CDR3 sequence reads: CASRFPGQGLYGYTF. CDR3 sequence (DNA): TGTGCCAGCAGATTCCCCGGACAGGGGCTCTATGGCTACACCTTC.

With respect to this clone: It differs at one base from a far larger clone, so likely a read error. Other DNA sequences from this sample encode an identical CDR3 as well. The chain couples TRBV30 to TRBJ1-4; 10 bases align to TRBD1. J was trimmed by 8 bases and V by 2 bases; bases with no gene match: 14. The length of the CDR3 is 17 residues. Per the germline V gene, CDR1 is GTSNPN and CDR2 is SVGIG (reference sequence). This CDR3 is CAWSPLGQGDRGEKLFF. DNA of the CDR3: TGTGCCTGGAGTCCCTTAGGACAGGGGGATCGGGGCGAAAAACTGTTTTTT.

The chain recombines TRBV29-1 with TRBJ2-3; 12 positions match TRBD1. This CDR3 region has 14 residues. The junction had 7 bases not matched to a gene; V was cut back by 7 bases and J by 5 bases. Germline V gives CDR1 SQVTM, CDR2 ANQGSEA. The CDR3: CSGGDRGLGDTQYF. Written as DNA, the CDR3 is TGCAGCGGTGGGGACAGGGGGCTTGGAGATACGCAGTATTTT.

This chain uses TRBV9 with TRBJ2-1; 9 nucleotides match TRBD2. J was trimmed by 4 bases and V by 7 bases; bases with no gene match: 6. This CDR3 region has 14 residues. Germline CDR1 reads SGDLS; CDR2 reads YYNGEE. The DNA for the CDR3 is TGTGCCAGCTCGGCTAGCGGGATTTACAATGAGCAGTTCTTC. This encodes CASSASGIYNEQFF. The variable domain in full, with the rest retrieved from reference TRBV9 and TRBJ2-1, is DSGVTQTPKHLITATGQRVTLRCSPRSGDLSVYWYQQSLDQGLQFLIQYYNGEERAKGNILERFSAQQFPDLHSELNLSSLELGDSALYFCASSASGIYNEQFFGPGTRLTVL.

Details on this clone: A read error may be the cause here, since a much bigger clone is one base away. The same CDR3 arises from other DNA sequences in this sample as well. The CDR3 region has the DNA TGTGCCAGCAGCTTAGGTGGGCAGCCCCAGCATTTT. Its translation: CASSLGGQPQHF. The V gene is TRBV7-2, the J gene TRBJ1-5; no reliable D call. The germline gives CDR1 SGHTA, CDR2 FQGNSA. This CDR3 spans 12 amino acids. V dropped 1 base and J dropped 7 bases, with 5 bases sitting between them.

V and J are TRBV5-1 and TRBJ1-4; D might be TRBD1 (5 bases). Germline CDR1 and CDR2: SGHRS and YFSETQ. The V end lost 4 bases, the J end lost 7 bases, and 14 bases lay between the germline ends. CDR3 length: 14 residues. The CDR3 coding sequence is TGCGCCAGCAGCCCCGGTGGGGGTCGTGAAAAACTGTTTTTT. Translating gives CASSPGGGREKLFF.

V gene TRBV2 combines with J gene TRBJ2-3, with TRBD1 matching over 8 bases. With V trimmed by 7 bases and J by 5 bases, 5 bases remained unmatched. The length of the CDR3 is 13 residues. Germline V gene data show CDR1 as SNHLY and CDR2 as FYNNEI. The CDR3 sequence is CASTGQGVDTQYF. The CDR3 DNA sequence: TGTGCCAGCACCGGACAGGGCGTAGATACGCAGTATTTT. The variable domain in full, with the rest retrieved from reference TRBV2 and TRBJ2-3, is EPEVTQTPSHQVTQMGQEVILRCVPISNHLYFYWYRQILGQKVEFLVSFYNNEISEKSEIFDDQFSVERPDGSNFTLKIRSTKLEDSAMYFCASTGQGVDTQYFGPGTRLTVL.

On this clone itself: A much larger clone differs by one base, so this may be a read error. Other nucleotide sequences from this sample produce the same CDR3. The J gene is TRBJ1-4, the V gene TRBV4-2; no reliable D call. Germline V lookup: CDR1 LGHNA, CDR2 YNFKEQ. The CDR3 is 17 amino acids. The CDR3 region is CASSQDPFLRREEKLFF. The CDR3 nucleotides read TGTGCCAGCAGCCAAGATCCCTTTTTGAGAAGGGAGGAAAAGCTGTTTTTT.

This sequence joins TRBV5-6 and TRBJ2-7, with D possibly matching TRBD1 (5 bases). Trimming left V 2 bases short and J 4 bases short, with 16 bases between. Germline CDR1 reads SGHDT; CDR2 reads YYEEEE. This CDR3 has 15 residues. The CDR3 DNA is TGTGCCAGCAGCTTTGACCAGGGATTCAAGTACGAGCAGTACTTC. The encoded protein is CASSFDQGFKYEQYF.

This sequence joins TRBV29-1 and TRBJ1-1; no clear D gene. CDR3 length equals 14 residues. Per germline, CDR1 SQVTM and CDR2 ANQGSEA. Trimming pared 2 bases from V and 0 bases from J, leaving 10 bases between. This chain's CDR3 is CSVESISLNTEAFF. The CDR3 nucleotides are TGCAGCGTTGAATCGATCAGCCTGAACACTGAAGCTTTCTTT.

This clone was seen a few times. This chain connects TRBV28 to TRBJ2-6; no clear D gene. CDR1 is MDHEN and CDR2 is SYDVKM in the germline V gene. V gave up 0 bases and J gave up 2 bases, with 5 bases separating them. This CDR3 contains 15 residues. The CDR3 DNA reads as TGTGCCAGCAGTTTATGGGCGACTGGGGCCAACGTCCTGACTTTC. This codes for CASSLWATGANVLTF.

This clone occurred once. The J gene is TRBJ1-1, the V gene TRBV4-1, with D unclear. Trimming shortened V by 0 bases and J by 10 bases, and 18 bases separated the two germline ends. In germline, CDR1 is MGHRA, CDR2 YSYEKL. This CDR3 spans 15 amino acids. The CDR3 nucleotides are TGCGCCAGCAGCCAAGAGGCAAGAGGTGGGAGCCGAGCTTTCTTT. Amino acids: CASSQEARGGSRAFF.

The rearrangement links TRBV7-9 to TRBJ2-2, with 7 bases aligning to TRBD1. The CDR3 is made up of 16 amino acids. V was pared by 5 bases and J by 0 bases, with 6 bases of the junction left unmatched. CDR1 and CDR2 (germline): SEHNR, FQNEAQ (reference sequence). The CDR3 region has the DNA TGTGCCAGCAGCGACGGGACAGCCGCGAACACCGGGGAGCTGTTTTTT. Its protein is CASSDGTAANTGELFF.

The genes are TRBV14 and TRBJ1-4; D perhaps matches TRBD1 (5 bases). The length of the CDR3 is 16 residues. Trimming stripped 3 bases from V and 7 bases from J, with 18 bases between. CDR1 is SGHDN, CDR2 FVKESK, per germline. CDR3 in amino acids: CASSHERGVGVEKLFF. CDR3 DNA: TGTGCCAGCAGCCACGAGCGAGGGGTTGGGGTTGAAAAACTGTTTTTT.

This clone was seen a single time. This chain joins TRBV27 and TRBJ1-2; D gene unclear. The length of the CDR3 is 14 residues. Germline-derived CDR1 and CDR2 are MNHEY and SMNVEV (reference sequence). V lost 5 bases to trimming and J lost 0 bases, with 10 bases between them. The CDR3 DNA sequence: TGTGCCAGCAGTCGCCAGGCATCTAACTATGGCTACACCTTC. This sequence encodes CASSRQASNYGYTF.

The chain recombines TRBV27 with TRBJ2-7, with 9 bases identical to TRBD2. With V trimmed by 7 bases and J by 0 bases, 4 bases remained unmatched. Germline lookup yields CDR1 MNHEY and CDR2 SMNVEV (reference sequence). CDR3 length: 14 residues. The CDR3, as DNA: TGTGCCAGCAACCCAGCGGGGGGCTCCTACGAGCAGTACTTC. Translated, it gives CASNPAGGSYEQYF.

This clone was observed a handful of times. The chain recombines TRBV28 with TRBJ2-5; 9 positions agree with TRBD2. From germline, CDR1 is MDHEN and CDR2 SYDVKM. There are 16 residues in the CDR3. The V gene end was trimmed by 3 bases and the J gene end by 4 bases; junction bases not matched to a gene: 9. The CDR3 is CASSLLRSGRRETQYF. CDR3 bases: TGTGCCAGCAGTTTGTTGCGAAGCGGGAGGCGAGAGACCCAGTACTTC.

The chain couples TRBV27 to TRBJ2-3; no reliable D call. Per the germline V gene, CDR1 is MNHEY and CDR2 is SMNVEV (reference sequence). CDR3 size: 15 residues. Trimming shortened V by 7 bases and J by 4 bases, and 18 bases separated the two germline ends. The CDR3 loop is CASTLTWVGADTQYF. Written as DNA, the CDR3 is TGTGCCAGCACCCTCACCTGGGTTGGGGCAGATACGCAGTATTTT.

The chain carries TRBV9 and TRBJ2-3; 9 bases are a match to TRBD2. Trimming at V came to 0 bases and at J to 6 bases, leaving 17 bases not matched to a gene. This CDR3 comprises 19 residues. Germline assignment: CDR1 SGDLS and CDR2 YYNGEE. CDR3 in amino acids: CASSVAPSGAHLGLDTQYF. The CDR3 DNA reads TGTGCCAGCAGCGTAGCGCCTAGCGGGGCCCACCTGGGGCTGGATACGCAGTATTTT.

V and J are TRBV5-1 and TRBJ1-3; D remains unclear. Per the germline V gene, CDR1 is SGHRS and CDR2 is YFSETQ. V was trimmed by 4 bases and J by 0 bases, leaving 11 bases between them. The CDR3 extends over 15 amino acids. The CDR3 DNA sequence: TGCGCCAGCAGCCCCGGAATCAGCTCTGGAAACACCATATATTTT. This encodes CASSPGISSGNTIYF.

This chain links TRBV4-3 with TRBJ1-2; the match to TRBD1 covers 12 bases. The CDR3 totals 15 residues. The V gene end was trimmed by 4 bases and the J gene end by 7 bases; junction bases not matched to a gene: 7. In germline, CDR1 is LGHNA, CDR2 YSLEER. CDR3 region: CASSRSGQGAFGYTF. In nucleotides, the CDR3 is TGCGCCAGCAGCCGGTCGGGACAGGGGGCGTTTGGCTACACCTTC.

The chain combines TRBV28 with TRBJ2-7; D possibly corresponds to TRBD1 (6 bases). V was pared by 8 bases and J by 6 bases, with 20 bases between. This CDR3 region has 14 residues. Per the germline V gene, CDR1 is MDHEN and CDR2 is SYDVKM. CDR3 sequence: CASLQTTGTPEQYF. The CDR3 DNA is TGTGCCAGCCTTCAGACTACCGGGACACCCGAGCAGTACTTC.

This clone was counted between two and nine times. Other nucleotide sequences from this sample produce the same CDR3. CDR3 residues: CASRDSNTEAFF. CDR3 DNA sequence: TGTGCCAGCAGAGACAGTAACACTGAAGCTTTCTTT. J is TRBJ1-1 and V is TRBV2; perhaps TRBD1 as D (5 bases). Germline lookup yields CDR1 SNHLY and CDR2 FYNNEI. The CDR3 spans 12 residues. V dropped 6 bases and J dropped 2 bases, with 7 bases sitting between them.

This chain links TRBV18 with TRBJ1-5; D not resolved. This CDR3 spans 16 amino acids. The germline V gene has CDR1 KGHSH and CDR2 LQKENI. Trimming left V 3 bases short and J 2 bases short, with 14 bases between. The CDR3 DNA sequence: TGTGCCAGCTCACCCGGACGGACTGGAGGCAATCAGCCCCAGCATTTT. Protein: CASSPGRTGGNQPQHF.

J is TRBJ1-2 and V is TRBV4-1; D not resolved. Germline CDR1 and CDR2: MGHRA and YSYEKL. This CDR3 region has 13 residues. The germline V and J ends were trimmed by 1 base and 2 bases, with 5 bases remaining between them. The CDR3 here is CASSQAANYGYTF. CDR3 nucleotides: TGCGCCAGCAGCCAAGCAGCCAACTATGGCTACACCTTC.

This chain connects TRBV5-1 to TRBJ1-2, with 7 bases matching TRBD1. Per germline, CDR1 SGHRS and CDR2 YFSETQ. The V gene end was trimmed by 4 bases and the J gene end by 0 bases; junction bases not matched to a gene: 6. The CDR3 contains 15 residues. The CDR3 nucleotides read TGCGCCAGCAGCACACGACAGGGAGCTAACTATGGCTACACCTTC. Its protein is CASSTRQGANYGYTF. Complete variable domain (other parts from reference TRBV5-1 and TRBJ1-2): KAGVTQTPRYLIKTRGQQVTLSCSPISGHRSVSWYQQTPGQGLQFLFEYFSETQRNKGNFPGRFSGRQFSNSRSEMNVSTLELGDSALYLCASSTRQGANYGYTFGSGTRLTVV.